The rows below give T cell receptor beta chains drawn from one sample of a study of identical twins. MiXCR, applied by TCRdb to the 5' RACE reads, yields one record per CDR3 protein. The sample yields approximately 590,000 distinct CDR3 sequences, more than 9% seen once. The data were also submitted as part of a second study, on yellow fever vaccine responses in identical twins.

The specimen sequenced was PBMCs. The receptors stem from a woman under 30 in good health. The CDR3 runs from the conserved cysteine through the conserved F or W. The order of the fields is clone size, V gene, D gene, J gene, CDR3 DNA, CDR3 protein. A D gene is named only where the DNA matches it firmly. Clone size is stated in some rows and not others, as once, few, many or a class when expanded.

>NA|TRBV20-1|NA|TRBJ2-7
TGCAGTGCTAGCCCCCAAGACCTGTACTATGGAGTCATCTACGAGCAGTACTTC
CSASPQDLYYGVIYEQYF
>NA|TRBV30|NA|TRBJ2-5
TGTGCCTGGAGTGAGGGGGGGCTACAAGAGACCCAGTACTTC
CAWSEGGLQETQYF
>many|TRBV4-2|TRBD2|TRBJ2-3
TGTGCCAGCAGCCGGACTAGCGGGAGTTCAGATACGCAGTATTTT
CASSRTSGSSDTQYF
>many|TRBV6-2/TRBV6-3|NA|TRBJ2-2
TGTGCCAGCAGTTACGCCTCGAACACCGGGGAGCTGTTTTTT
CASSYASNTGELFF
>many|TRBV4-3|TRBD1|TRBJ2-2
TGCGCCAGCAGCCTAGACAGGGGAGTAGGGGAGCTGTTTTTT
CASSLDRGVGELFF
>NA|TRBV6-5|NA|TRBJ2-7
TGTGCCAGCAGTTACTCGATGGAGGGGAACTACGAGCAGTACTTC
CASSYSMEGNYEQYF
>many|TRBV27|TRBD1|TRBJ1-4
TGTGCCAGCAGTTTATCGACCGGACAGGGGGGAAATGAAAAACTGTTTTTT
CASSLSTGQGGNEKLFF
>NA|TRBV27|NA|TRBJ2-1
TGTGCCAGCAGTTTACCCCCCTCCGGAGGGGAGCAGTTCTTC
CASSLPPSGGEQFF
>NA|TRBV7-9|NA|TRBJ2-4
TGTGCCAGCAGCCCATCTTTTAGGGGGGGACTACCCCCCCTAGCCAAAAACATTCAGTACTTC
CASSPSFRGGLPPLAKNIQYF
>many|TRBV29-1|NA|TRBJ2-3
TGCAGCGCTGATGGGACGGCAACAGATACGCAGTATTTT
CSADGTATDTQYF
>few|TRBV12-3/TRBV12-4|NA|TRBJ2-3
TGTGCCAGCAGGAGGGCTTCTAGCACAGATACGCAGTATTTT
CASRRASSTDTQYF
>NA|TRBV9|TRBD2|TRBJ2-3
TGTGCCAGCAGCGTAGAGGGACTAGCGGTTAGCACAGATACGCAGTATTTT
CASSVEGLAVSTDTQYF
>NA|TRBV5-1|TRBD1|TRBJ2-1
TGCGCCAGCAGCTCAGGACAGGGCCATGAGCAGTTCTTC
CASSSGQGHEQFF
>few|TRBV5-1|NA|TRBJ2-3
TGCGCCAGCAGCCTCCTGGGATCACAATATACAGATACGCAGTATTTT
CASSLLGSQYTDTQYF
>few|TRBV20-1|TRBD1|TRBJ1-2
TGCAGTGCTAGAGGACAGGGGGTTGTGAATGGCTACACCTTC
CSARGQGVVNGYTF
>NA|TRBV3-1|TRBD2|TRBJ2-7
TGTGCCAGCAGCTTCGCCCAAGGACTAGCGGGGACCTACGAGCAGTACTTC
CASSFAQGLAGTYEQYF
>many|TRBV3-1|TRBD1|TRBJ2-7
TGTGCCAGCGCGCGAGGACAGGCCTACGAGCAGTACTTC
CASARGQAYEQYF
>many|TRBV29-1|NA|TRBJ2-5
TGCAGCGTTCGACAGAACCAAGAGACCCAGTACTTC
CSVRQNQETQYF
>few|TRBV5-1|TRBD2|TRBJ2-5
TGCGCCAGCAGCGGAGGGACTACAGAGACCCAGTACTTC
CASSGGTTETQYF
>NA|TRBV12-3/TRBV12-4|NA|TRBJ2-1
TGTGCCACTGTGGGGACTTCCAACAATGAGCAGTTCTTC
CATVGTSNNEQFF
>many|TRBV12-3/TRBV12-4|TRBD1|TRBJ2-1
TGTGCCAGCAGTTTTGGGACAGCCTCCTACAATGAGCAGTTCTTC
CASSFGTASYNEQFF
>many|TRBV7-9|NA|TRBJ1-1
TGTGCCAGCAGCCCCCCGGGACAAGTGAACACTGAAGCTTTCTTT
CASSPPGQVNTEAFF
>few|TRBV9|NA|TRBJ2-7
TGTGCCAGCAGCGTAGCGTTTGGGGTCGAGCAGTACTTC
CASSVAFGVEQYF
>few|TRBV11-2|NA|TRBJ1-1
TGTGCCAGCAGCTGGGGAGGGAAGAACACTGAAGCTTTCTTT
CASSWGGKNTEAFF
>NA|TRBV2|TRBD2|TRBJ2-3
TGTGCCAGCAGTGAAAACCTTTACAGCGGGGGGGGTACAGATACGCAGTATTTT
CASSENLYSGGGTDTQYF
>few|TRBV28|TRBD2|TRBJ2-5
TGTGCCAGCATAACGGGACTAGCGGGGACACAAGAGACCCAGTACTTC
CASITGLAGTQETQYF
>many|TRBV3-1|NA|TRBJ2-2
TGTGCCAGCAGCCAACGGCAGGGCGTTCGTCGCACCGGGGAGCTGTTTTTT
CASSQRQGVRRTGELFF
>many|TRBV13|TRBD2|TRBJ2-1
TGTGCCAGCAGCTTAGGCACGGGCGGGGGGGTCTACAATGAGCAGTTCTTC
CASSLGTGGGVYNEQFF
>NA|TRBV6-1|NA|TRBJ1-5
TGTGCCAGCAGTGAATTGGCCTCCAATCAGCCCCAGCATTTT
CASSELASNQPQHF
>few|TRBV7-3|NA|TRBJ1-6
TGTGCCAGCAGCTTAGGACCCTCGAATTCACCCCTCCACTTT
CASSLGPSNSPLHF
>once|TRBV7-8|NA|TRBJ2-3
TGTGCCACCCCCCAGTGGGAGACCCAAGATACGCAGTATTTT
CATPQWETQDTQYF
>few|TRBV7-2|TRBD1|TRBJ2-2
TGTGCCAGCAGAAAAGACAGGGTTAACACCGGGGAGCTGTTTTTT
CASRKDRVNTGELFF
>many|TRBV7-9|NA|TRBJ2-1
TGTGCCAGCAGCTTAGGAAGATCGGTCAATGAGCAGTTCTTC
CASSLGRSVNEQFF
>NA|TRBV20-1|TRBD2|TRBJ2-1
TGCAGTGCCACCGGGACTAGCGCATCTTACAATGAGCAGTTCTTC
CSATGTSASYNEQFF
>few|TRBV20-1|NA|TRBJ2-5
TGCAGTGCTAGAGACTGGCAGGGGCGGGAGACCCAGTACTTC
CSARDWQGRETQYF
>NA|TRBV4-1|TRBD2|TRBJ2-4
TGCGCCAGCAGCCAAGGAGGAGCGGGAGGACCCAAAAACATTCAGTACTTC
CASSQGGAGGPKNIQYF
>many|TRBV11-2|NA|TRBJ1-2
TGTGCCAGCAGCGAGGGGGGGTATGGCTACACCTTC
CASSEGGYGYTF
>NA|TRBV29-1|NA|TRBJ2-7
TGCAGCGTGGGGGAAACAACCTACGAGCAGTACTTC
CSVGETTYEQYF
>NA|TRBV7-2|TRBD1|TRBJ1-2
TGTGCCAGCAGCTTATCACAGGGGCCAGGCTATGGCTACACCTTC
CASSLSQGPGYGYTF
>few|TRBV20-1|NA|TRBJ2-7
TGCAGTGCTGGCCTTTCGGTCGACCTCTACGAGCAGTACTTC
CSAGLSVDLYEQYF
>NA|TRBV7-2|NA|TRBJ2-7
TGTGCCAGCAGCTTAGCAGGGTTGCAGCAGTACTTC
CASSLAGLQQYF
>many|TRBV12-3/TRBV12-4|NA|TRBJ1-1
TGTGCCAGCAGTTTACGAGGATTCGGCACTGAAGCTTTCTTT
CASSLRGFGTEAFF
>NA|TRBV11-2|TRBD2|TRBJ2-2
TGTGCCAGCACCCACCCTCGACTAGCGGGGGGGCTGATCGGGGAGCTGTTTTTT
CASTHPRLAGGLIGELFF
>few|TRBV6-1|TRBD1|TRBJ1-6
TGTGCCAGCAGTCTCAACCGGGACAGAAATTCACCCCTCCACTTT
CASSLNRDRNSPLHF
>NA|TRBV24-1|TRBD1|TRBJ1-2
TGTGCCACCAGTGACGACAGGGTAGGTCGTGGCTACACCTTC
CATSDDRVGRGYTF
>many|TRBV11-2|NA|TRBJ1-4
TGTGCCAGCAGCACCACACAGGCGTGGCATGAAAAACTGTTTTTT
CASSTTQAWHEKLFF
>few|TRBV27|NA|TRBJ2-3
TGTGCCAGCAGCCAAAAGGGGGGCCTACGGTCAGATACGCAGTATTTT
CASSQKGGLRSDTQYF
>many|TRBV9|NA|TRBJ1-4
TGTGCCAGCAGCGCCACCGGGACAAGGGATGAAAAACTGTTTTTT
CASSATGTRDEKLFF
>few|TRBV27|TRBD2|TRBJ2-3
TGTGCCAGCAGTTTATCGCGGGGGGGGGCTCGTGTCACAGATACGCAGTATTTT
CASSLSRGGARVTDTQYF
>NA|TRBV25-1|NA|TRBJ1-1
TGTGCCAGCCTCAGGCCCGGGGGAGGCACTGAAGCTTTCTTT
CASLRPGGGTEAFF
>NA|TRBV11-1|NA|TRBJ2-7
TGTGCCAGCAGCCCCGACAGGTTATCCTACGAGCAGTACTTC
CASSPDRLSYEQYF
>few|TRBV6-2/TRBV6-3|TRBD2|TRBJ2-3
TGTGCCAGCAGTTCGGGACTAGCGGGAGCTTCCCCAGATACGCAGTATTTT
CASSSGLAGASPDTQYF
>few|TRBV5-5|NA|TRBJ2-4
TGTGCCAGCAGGTCGGCGTTTTTAGCCAAAAACATTCAGTACTTC
CASRSAFLAKNIQYF
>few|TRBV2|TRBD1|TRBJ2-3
TGTGCCAGCAGTGAATTGGACAGGGACACAGATACGCAGTATTTT
CASSELDRDTDTQYF